Listed below are T cell receptor beta chains from one sample, sequenced in a study of long-term antiretroviral therapy in people with HIV. Measured with immunoSEQ multiplex PCR; TCRdb has only the in-frame clones, and not every one. The data show under 30,000 clones, approximately 80% seen once. Sequenced material: unsorted PBMCs, taken 1.1 years before starting antiretroviral therapy. The source is a woman aged 25-40 years with HIV. CDR3s include the opening cysteine and the closing phenylalanine or tryptophan. D genes are given only for firm matches. The size of a clone is reported for some rows only, either as once, few or many, or as a class for expanded clones.

d_call j_call v_call clone_size cdr3_aa cdr3_nt
TRBD1 TRBJ1-5 TRBV6-1 - CASSAGTEKNQPQHF TGTGCCAGCAGTGCCGGGACAGAGAAAAATCAGCCCCAGCATTTT
- TRBJ1-3 TRBV4-2 - CASSPRGIGGNTIYF TGTGCCAGCAGCCCCCGAGGGATTGGCGGAAACACCATATATTTT
- TRBJ1-5 TRBV7-2 few CASSPTGSNQPQHF TGTGCCAGCAGCCCGACTGGATCTAATCAGCCCCAGCATTTT
- TRBJ2-7 TRBV11-2 - CASSLGFSYEQYF TGTGCCAGCAGCTTAGGGTTTTCCTACGAGCAGTACTTC
- TRBJ1-1 TRBV18 once CASSVGGDTEAFF TGTGCCAGCTCAGTGGGGGGGGACACTGAAGCTTTCTTT
- TRBJ1-2 TRBV2 - CATRARTTGYTF TGTGCCACCAGGGCACGGACGACCGGCTACACCTTC
TRBD1 TRBJ1-4 TRBV7-8 - CASRGGREKLFF TGTGCCAGCAGAGGGGGCCGTGAAAAACTGTTTTTT
- TRBJ2-3 TRBV30 - CAWSEGRGPDTQYF TGTGCCTGGAGTGAAGGACGAGGGCCAGATACGCAGTATTTT
- TRBJ1-6 TRBV15 few CATSRAGGGNSPLHF TGTGCCACCAGCAGAGCGGGGGGAGGGAATTCACCCCTCCACTTT
TRBD1 TRBJ2-2 TRBV18 - CASSLGQGPGTGELFF TGTGCCAGCTCACTAGGACAGGGCCCGGGAACCGGGGAGCTGTTTTTT
- TRBJ2-1 TRBV25-1 - CASGRDASDEQFF TGTGCCAGTGGGCGGGACGCTAGCGATGAGCAGTTCTTC
- TRBJ1-5 TRBV9 - CASSADSNQPQHF TGTGCCAGCAGCGCCGATAGCAATCAGCCCCAGCATTTT
- TRBJ2-7 TRBV10-3 - CAISERTPYEQYF TGTGCCATCAGTGAGCGGACACCCTACGAGCAGTACTTC
- TRBJ1-5 TRBV19 - CASKPGIGFSNQPQHF TGTGCCAGTAAGCCCGGCATAGGCTTTAGCAATCAGCCCCAGCATTTT
TRBD2 TRBJ2-2 TRBV11-2 - CASTPFNAGGPGELFF TGTGCCAGCACCCCTTTTAACGCGGGGGGTCCCGGGGAGCTGTTTTTT
- TRBJ1-1 TRBV15 - CATSSGLQRARGGAFF TGTGCCACCAGCAGCGGACTCCAAAGGGCTCGGGGCGGGGCTTTCTTT
- TRBJ1-4 TRBV2 once CANTGLEGEKLFF TGTGCCAACACAGGGCTTGAGGGTGAAAAACTGTTTTTT
- TRBJ1-5 TRBV6-1 - CASSTGFGINQPQHF TGTGCCAGCAGTACAGGGTTTGGGATCAATCAGCCCCAGCATTTT
TRBD1 TRBJ1-2 TRBV27 - CASSLTGGPGYTF TGTGCCAGCAGTTTAACAGGGGGGCCTGGCTACACCTTC
- TRBJ1-5 TRBV19 - CASSIERGPQHF TGTGCCAGTAGTATAGAGCGGGGGCCCCAGCATTTT
- TRBJ1-2 TRBV27 - CASSFRNGLGLKLYGYTF TGTGCCAGCAGTTTCCGGAACGGCCTGGGCCTAAAACTCTATGGCTACACCTTC
- TRBJ2-2 TRBV7-8 - CASSLSAGTGELFF TGTGCCAGCAGCTTATCGGCGGGCACCGGGGAGCTGTTTTTT
- TRBJ1-6 TRBV2 - CASAGGLGGSSPLHF TGTGCCAGCGCCGGTGGGCTCGGCGGGAGTTCACCCCTCCACTTT
- TRBJ1-6 TRBV30 - CAWSVREGSPLHF TGTGCCTGGAGTGTACGGGAGGGCTCACCCCTCCACTTT
- TRBJ1-1 TRBV10-3 - CAIRVDRIYSGNTEAFF TGTGCCATCAGGGTGGACAGAATATATTCTGGAAACACTGAAGCTTTCTTT
TRBD1 TRBJ1-6 TRBV25-1 - CASSVGTASPLHF TGTGCCAGCAGTGTTGGGACAGCTTCTCCCCTCCACTTT
- TRBJ1-5 TRBV7-9 - CASSFGLTGGNQPQHF TGTGCCAGCAGCTTCGGTCTCACCGGGGGCAATCAGCCCCAGCATTTT
TRBD1 TRBJ1-5 TRBV5-1 - CASSLSDRENQPQHF TGCGCCAGCAGCTTGTCCGACAGGGAGAATCAGCCCCAGCATTTT
TRBD2 TRBJ2-1 TRBV11-1 - CASSRLAGGHDSSYNEQFF TGTGCCAGCAGTCGACTAGCGGGGGGTCATGATAGCTCCTACAATGAGCAGTTCTTC
- TRBJ1-2 TRBV6-5 - CASAGTGYGYTF TGTGCCAGCGCCGGGACGGGGTATGGCTACACCTTC
TRBD2 TRBJ2-1 TRBV30 - CVLDARGGYEQFF TGTGTCTTAGACGCACGGGGAGGGTATGAGCAGTTCTTC
TRBD2 TRBJ2-3 TRBV11-3 - CASSLGRGGDTQYF TGTGCCAGCAGCTTAGGACGGGGGGGAGATACGCAGTATTTT
- TRBJ1-3 TRBV5-1 - CASSSRSRDDTIYF TGCGCCAGCAGCAGCCGGAGCAGGGATGACACCATATATTTT
- TRBJ1-5 TRBV6-1 few CASRGDQQPQHF TGTGCCAGCAGGGGGGATCAGCAGCCCCAGCATTTT
- TRBJ2-2 TRBV25-1 - CASSGGIYTGELFF TGTGCCAGCAGTGGAGGGATTTACACCGGGGAGCTGTTTTTT
- TRBJ1-1 TRBV2 - CASSGQPVVAFF TGTGCCAGCAGTGGGCAGCCAGTGGTGGCTTTCTTT
- TRBJ2-2 TRBV27 - CASSPGRVTGELFF TGTGCCAGCAGTCCCGGACGGGTGACCGGGGAGCTGTTTTTT
- TRBJ2-7 TRBV9 few CASSVASDIKVYEQYF TGTGCCAGCAGCGTAGCTTCGGACATAAAGGTCTACGAGCAGTACTTC
TRBD1 TRBJ2-5 TRBV19 - CASSREDRGQETQYF TGTGCCAGTAGTCGCGAGGACAGGGGGCAAGAGACCCAGTACTTC
- TRBJ2-2 TRBV27 - CASRPQVSTGELFF TGTGCCAGCAGACCACAGGTGTCCACCGGGGAGCTGTTTTTT
- TRBJ1-1 TRBV19 - CASSIGLGMEAFF TGTGCCAGTAGTATTGGACTTGGGATGGAAGCTTTCTTT
TRBD1 TRBJ2-3 TRBV18 - CASSRDRRSDTQYF TGTGCCAGCTCCCGGGACAGGAGGTCCGATACGCAGTATTTT
TRBD1 TRBJ1-1 TRBV7-9 few CASSVSHTGVMNTEAFF TGTGCCAGCAGCGTTAGCCACACAGGGGTTATGAACACTGAAGCTTTCTTT
- TRBJ1-5 TRBV5-1 - CASSLGDGNQPQHF TGCGCCAGCAGCTTGGGGGACGGAAATCAGCCCCAGCATTTT
- TRBJ1-2 TRBV18 - CASSPQSGGWIGYTF TGTGCCAGCTCACCACAGAGTGGGGGATGGATTGGCTACACCTTC
- TRBJ1-2 TRBV4-1 - CASSPGTSLFGYTF TGCGCCAGCAGCCCCGGGACATCCCTTTTTGGCTACACCTTC
TRBD2 TRBJ2-4 TRBV19 - CASSLKPTSGLAGGETKNIQYF TGTGCCAGTAGTTTGAAACCTACCTCGGGACTAGCGGGGGGTGAGACCAAAAACATTCAGTACTTC
- TRBJ1-3 TRBV2 - CASSRDQGLTGNTIYF TGTGCCAGCAGTCGGGATCAGGGCTTAACAGGAAACACCATATATTTT
- TRBJ2-5 TRBV6-1 once CASSAGLQETQYF TGTGCCAGCAGTGCCGGGCTCCAAGAGACCCAGTACTTC
- TRBJ1-3 TRBV5-8 once CASSSTPGSGNTIYF TGTGCCAGCAGCTCTACCCCGGGCAGTGGAAACACCATATATTTT
- TRBJ2-3 TRBV11-2 - CASNPTIGGVGDTQYF TGTGCCAGCAACCCTACCATAGGGGGAGTAGGGGATACGCAGTATTTT
TRBD1 TRBJ2-1 TRBV7-3 - CASSPTGAPYNEQFF TGTGCCAGCAGTCCCACAGGGGCCCCCTACAATGAGCAGTTCTTC
- TRBJ2-1 TRBV5-4 - CASSAFGSGNEQFF TGTGCCAGCAGCGCTTTCGGCTCAGGAAATGAGCAGTTCTTC
TRBD2 TRBJ2-5 TRBV10-3 - CAIRTAGETQYF TGTGCCATCAGAACAGCGGGGGAGACCCAGTACTTC
- TRBJ1-4 TRBV18 - CASSPTTVQGEKLFF TGTGCCAGCTCACCAACGACCGTACAGGGTGAAAAACTGTTTTTT
- TRBJ2-1 TRBV7-6 once CASSLGQGLNNEQFF TGTGCCAGCAGCTTGGGCCAGGGATTGAACAATGAGCAGTTCTTC
TRBD2 TRBJ2-3 TRBV9 - CASSLSGGATDTQYF TGTGCCAGCAGCCTTAGCGGGGGCGCCACAGATACGCAGTATTTT
- TRBJ1-1 TRBV5-5 - CASSLASGFNPEAFF TGTGCCAGCAGCTTGGCCTCTGGCTTCAACCCTGAAGCTTTCTTT
- TRBJ1-2 TRBV7-2 - CASIRLGGAYGYTF TGTGCCAGCATCCGACTGGGGGGGGCGTATGGCTACACCTTC
TRBD1 TRBJ1-1 TRBV30 few CAWSHRGDEAFF TGTGCCTGGAGTCACAGGGGAGATGAAGCTTTCTTT